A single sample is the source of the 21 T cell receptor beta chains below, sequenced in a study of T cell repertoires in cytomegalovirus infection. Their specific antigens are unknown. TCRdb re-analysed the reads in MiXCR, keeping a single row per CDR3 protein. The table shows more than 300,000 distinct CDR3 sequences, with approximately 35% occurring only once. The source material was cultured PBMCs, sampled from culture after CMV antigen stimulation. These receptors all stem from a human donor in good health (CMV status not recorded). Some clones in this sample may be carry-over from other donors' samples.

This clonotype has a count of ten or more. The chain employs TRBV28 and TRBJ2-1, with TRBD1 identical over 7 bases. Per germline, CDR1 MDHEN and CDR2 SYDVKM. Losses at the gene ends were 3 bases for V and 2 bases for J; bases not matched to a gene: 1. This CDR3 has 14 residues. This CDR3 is CASSFQGAYNEQFF. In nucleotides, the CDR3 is TGTGCCAGCAGTTTCCAGGGGGCCTACAATGAGCAGTTCTTC.

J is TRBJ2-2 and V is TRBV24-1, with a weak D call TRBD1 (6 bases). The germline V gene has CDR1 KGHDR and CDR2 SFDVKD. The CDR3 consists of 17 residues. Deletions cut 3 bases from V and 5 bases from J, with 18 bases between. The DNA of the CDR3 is TGTGCCACCAGTGATCCAGCAGGGACAATAGGAACCGGGGAGCTGTTTTTT. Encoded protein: CATSDPAGTIGTGELFF.

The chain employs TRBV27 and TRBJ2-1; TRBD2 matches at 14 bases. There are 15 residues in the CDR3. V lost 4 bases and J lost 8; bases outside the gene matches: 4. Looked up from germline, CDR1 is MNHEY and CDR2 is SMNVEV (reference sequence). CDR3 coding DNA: TGTGCCAGCAGTTCCAGGACTAGCGGGGGGCATGAGCAGTTCTTC. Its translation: CASSSRTSGGHEQFF.

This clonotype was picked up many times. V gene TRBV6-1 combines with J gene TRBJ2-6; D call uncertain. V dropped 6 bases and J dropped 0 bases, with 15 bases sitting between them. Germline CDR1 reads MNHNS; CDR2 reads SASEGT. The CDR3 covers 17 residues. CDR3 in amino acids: CASSLEPPSSGANVLTF. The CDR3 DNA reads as TGTGCCAGCAGCCTAGAACCCCCGAGCTCTGGGGCCAACGTCCTGACTTTC.

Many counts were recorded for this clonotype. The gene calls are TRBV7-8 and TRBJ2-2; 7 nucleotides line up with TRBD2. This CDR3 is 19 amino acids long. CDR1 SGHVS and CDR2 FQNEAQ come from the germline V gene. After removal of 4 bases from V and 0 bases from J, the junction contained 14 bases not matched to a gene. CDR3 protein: CASSSREGTFLANTGELFF. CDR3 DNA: TGTGCCAGCAGCTCTAGGGAGGGGACGTTCCTCGCGAACACCGGGGAGCTGTTTTTT.

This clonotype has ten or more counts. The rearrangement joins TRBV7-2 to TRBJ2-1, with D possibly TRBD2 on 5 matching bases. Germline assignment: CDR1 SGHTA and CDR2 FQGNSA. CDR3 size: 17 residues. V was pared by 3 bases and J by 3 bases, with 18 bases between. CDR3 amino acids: CASSFSLRSGYYNEQFF. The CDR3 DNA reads TGTGCCAGCAGCTTTTCTCTGAGGAGCGGTTACTACAATGAGCAGTTCTTC.

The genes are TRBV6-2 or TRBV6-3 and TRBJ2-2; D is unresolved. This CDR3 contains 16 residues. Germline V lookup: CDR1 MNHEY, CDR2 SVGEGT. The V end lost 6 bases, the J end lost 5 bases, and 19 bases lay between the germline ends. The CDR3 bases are TGTGCCAGCAGCCCCTCGCTGGGGTACCGAACCGGGGAGCTGTTTTTT. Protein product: CASSPSLGYRTGELFF.

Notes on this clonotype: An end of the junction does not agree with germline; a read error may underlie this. The CDR3 DNA reads TGTGCCAGCAGCCTAGCGGGAGGGCCCACCTACGAGCAGTACTTC. It translates to CASSLAGGPTYEQYF. The J gene is TRBJ2-7, the V gene TRBV7-2, with 12 bases that match TRBD2. Germline CDR1 and CDR2: SGHTA and FQGNSA. CDR3 size: 15 residues.

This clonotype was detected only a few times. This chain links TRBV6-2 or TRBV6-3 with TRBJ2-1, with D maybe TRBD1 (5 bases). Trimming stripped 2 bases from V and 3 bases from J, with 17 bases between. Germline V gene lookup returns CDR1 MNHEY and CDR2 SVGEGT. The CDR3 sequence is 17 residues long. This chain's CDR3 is CASSYRGGSPNYNEQFF. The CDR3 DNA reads TGTGCCAGCAGTTACAGGGGTGGTAGCCCCAACTACAATGAGCAGTTCTTC.

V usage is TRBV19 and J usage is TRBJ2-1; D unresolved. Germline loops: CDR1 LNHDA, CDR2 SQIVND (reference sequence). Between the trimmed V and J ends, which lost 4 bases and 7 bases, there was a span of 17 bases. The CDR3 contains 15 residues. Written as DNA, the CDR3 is TGTGCCAGTAGTAACGAGAGACCCATCGGAAATGAGCAGTTCTTC. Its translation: CASSNERPIGNEQFF.

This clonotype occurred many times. This CDR3 is CASSLGSSYNEQFF. CDR3 in DNA: TGTGCCAGCAGCTTAGGTTCCTCCTACAATGAGCAGTTCTTC. This chain links TRBV7-2 with TRBJ2-1; no definite D call. The ends were cut back, 1 base at V and 0 bases at J, with 4 bases in the middle. The CDR3 runs 14 residues. Germline V gene data show CDR1 as SGHTA and CDR2 as FQGNSA.

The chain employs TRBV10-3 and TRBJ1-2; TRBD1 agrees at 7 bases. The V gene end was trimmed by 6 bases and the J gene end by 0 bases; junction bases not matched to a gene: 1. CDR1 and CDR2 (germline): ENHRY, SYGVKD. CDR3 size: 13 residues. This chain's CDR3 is CAIRQGSNYGYTF. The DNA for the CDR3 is TGTGCCATCAGACAGGGGTCTAACTATGGCTACACCTTC.

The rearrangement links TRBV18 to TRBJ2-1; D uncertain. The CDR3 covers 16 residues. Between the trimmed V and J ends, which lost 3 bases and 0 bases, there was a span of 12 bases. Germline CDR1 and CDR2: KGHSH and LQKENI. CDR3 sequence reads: CASSPPASSSYNEQFF. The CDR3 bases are TGTGCCAGCTCACCGCCAGCGTCGAGCTCCTACAATGAGCAGTTCTTC.

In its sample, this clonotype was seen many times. The CDR3 region has the DNA TGTGCCAGCAGCCCCCGGGCTAGCGGAGACACAGATACGCAGTATTTT. Its translation: CASSPRASGDTDTQYF. V usage is TRBV28 and J usage is TRBJ2-3; 7 nucleotides align to TRBD2. The CDR3 length is 16 residues. After removal of 6 bases from V and 2 bases from J, the junction contained 11 bases not matched to a gene. CDR1 is MDHEN and CDR2 is SYDVKM in the germline V gene. The full variable domain, rest sourced from reference TRBV28 and TRBJ2-3, is DVKVTQSSRYLVKRTGEKVFLECVQDMDHENMFWYRQDPGLGLRLIYFSYDVKMKEKGDIPEGYSVSREKKERFSLILESASTNQTSMYLCASSPRASGDTDTQYFGPGTRLTVL.

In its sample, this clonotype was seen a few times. The CDR3, as DNA: TGTGCCAGCAGCTTAGGGGTACTAGCGGGAGCGTCAAATGAGCAGTTCTTC. Residues: CASSLGVLAGASNEQFF. The chain has TRBV11-2 and TRBJ2-1, with TRBD2 identical over 11 bases. CDR1 and CDR2 from the germline V gene are SGHAT and FQNNGV. The CDR3 totals 17 residues. V lost 1 base and J lost 7; bases outside the gene matches: 9.

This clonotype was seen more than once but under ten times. The CDR3 sequence is CASSTGSWNSPLHF. As DNA, the CDR3 is TGTGCCAGCAGCACAGGGAGTTGGAATTCACCCCTCCACTTT. The genes are TRBV6-1 and TRBJ1-6; tentatively, D is TRBD1 (6 bases). CDR3 length: 14 amino acids. The V end was cut by 6 bases, the J end by 7 bases, with 13 bases between. Germline V gene sequence: CDR1 MNHNS, CDR2 SASEGT.

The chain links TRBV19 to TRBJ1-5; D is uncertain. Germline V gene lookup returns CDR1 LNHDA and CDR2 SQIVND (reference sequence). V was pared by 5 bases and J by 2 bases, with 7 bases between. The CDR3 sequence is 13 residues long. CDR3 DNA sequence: TGTGCCAGTAGTTCCTACCGCAATCAGCCCCAGCATTTT. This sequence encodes CASSSYRNQPQHF.

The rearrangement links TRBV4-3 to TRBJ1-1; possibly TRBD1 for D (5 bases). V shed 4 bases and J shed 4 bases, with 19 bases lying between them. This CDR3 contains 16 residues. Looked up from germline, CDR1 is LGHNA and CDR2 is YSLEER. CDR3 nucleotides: TGCGCCAGCAGCCCAACCGGGACCGGTTTTGGCACTGAAGCTTTCTTT. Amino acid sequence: CASSPTGTGFGTEAFF.

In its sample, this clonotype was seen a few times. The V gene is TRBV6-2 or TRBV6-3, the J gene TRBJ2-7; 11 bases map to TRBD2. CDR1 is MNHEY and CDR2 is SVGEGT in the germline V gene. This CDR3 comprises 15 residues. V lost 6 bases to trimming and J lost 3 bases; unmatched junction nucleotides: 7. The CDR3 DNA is TGTGCCAGCAGACCCTCCGGGACTAGCGGCTACGAGCAGTACGTC. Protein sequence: CASRPSGTSGYEQYV.

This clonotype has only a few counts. The CDR3 is CASSEYRGTEAFF. The CDR3 region has the DNA TGCGCCAGCAGTGAGTACAGGGGCACTGAAGCTTTCTTT. This chain joins TRBV10-2 and TRBJ1-1, with TRBD1 identical over 7 bases. J was trimmed by 4 bases and V by 1 base; bases with no gene match: 0. Germline-derived CDR1 and CDR2 are WSHSY and SAAADI. The CDR3 spans 13 residues.

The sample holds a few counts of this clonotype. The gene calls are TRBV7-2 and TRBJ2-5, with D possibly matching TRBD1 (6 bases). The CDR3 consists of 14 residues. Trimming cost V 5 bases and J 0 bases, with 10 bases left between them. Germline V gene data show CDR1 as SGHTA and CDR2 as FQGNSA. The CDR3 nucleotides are TGTGCCAGCAGCCCGCAGGGGTACCAAGAGACCCAGTACTTC. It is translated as CASSPQGYQETQYF. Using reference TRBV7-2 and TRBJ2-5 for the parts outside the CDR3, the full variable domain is GAGVSQSPSNKVTEKGKDVELRCDPISGHTALYWYRQSLGQGLEFLIYFQGNSAPDKSGLPSDRFSAERTGGSVSTLTIQRTQQEDSAVYLCASSPQGYQETQYFGPGTRLLVL.